The following is a TCR beta chain sequence with its context. The data originate from a study of cytomegalovirus exposure and HLA in healthy donors. Study-wide context: From donors who were HLA-typed, an early data release held 81 million or so unique TCRs.

Primers: 60 Vbeta forward and 13 Jbeta reverse. Using immunoSEQ multiplex PCR, the repertoire was profiled, and TCRdb retains in-frame clones only, with some absent. This sample's clone table lists 95,000 to 150,000 clones. V dropped 6 bases and J dropped 2 bases, with 11 bases sitting between them. The CDR3 sequence is 14 residues long. Germline V gene data show CDR1 as MDHEN and CDR2 as SYDVKM. The rearrangement links TRBV28 to TRBJ1-5, with D possibly matching TRBD1 (6 bases). The TCR originated in a man under 40 in good health and CMV-seronegative. Sample: PBMCs. Here the CDR3 reads CASSRDTGNQPQHF. The CDR3 DNA reads as TGTGCCAGCAGCCGGGACACAGGCAATCAGCCCCAGCATTTT. The full variable domain, its missing parts supplied by reference TRBV28 and TRBJ1-5, is DVKVTQSSRYLVKRTGEKVFLECVQDMDHENMFWYRQDPGLGLRLIYFSYDVKMKEKGDIPEGYSVSREKKERFSLILESASTNQTSMYLCASSRDTGNQPQHFGDGTRLSIL.